A selection of T cell receptor beta chains follows, all from one sample in a study of PD-1 blockade in classical Hodgkin lymphoma. Using immunoSEQ multiplex PCR, the repertoire was profiled, and TCRdb retains in-frame clones only, with some absent. Altogether about 28,000 clones are present, just under 80% being singletons, with the ten largest covering about a sixth. Sequenced material: peripheral blood mononuclear cells (PBMCs), taken before the fourth cycle of nivolumab. Source of these receptors: a human donor with classical Hodgkin lymphoma. The CDR3 runs from the conserved cysteine through the conserved F or W. D genes are given only for firm matches. For some rows the clone size is stated as once, few or many, or as a class when expanded; others skip it.

17	TRBV4-1	-	TRBJ2-2	-	TGCGCCAGCAGCCAAGAACAGACTCGCGCGAACACCGGGGAGCTGTTTTTT	CASSQEQTRANTGELFF
14	TRBV14	-	TRBJ1-2	-	TGTGCCAGCAGCCAAGATCATGCCGGCTATGGCTACACCTTC	CASSQDHAGYGYTF
15	TRBV6-6	TRBD2	TRBJ2-1	-	TGTGCCAGCAGCCCCGGGACTAGCGGGAGCAATGAGCAGTTCTTC	CASSPGTSGSNEQFF
17	TRBV14	-	TRBJ2-2	-	TGTGCCAGCAGCGAACGGAGACCACTGTGGGGCACCGGGGAGCTGTTTTTT	CASSERRPLWGTGELFF
16	TRBV7-9	TRBD2	TRBJ2-2	-	TGTGCCAGCAGCTTCCCTAGCGGATTGAACACCGGGGAGCTGTTTTTT	CASSFPSGLNTGELFF
16	TRBV2	-	TRBJ2-3	large	TGTGCCAGCTTCCTCGAAGGGGAGTTCGACACAGATACGCAGTATTTT	CASFLEGEFDTDTQYF
15	TRBV7-6	TRBD2	TRBJ2-1	-	TGTGCCAGCAGCTTACTAGCGGGAGTTCCGAATGAGCAGTTCTTC	CASSLLAGVPNEQFF
13	TRBV2	-	TRBJ1-5	-	TGTGCCAGCAGTGACCGGGGGAATCAGCCCCAGCATTTT	CASSDRGNQPQHF
15	TRBV5-6	-	TRBJ2-5	-	TGTGCCAGCAGCTTCCCGGACTGGGGACAAGAGACCCAGTACTTC	CASSFPDWGQETQYF
15	TRBV6-4	TRBD2	TRBJ2-1	-	TGTGCCAGCAGTGACACGGCGGGAGGGTACAATGAGCAGTTCTTC	CASSDTAGGYNEQFF
14	TRBV6-1	TRBD2	TRBJ2-1	-	TGTGCCAGCGGTTTTAGCGGGAGATTAAATGAGCAGTTCTTC	CASGFSGRLNEQFF
12	TRBV9	-	TRBJ2-3	-	TGTGCCAGCAGCGAGGGGACAGATACGCAGTATTTT	CASSEGTDTQYF
16	TRBV15	TRBD2	TRBJ2-1	-	TGTGCCACCAGCATGAGAGCGGGAGCGGGAGCCAATGAGCAGTTCTTC	CATSMRAGAGANEQFF
14	TRBV7-8	-	TRBJ2-7	-	TGTGCCAGCAACACCGGGACCGCCTTCCTGGAGCAGTACTTC	CASNTGTAFLEQYF
15	TRBV5-7	-	TRBJ1-1	-	TGTGCCAGCAGCTTAGTGGGGAAGTTGAACACTGAAGCTTTCTTT	CASSLVGKLNTEAFF
16	TRBV7-2	TRBD1	TRBJ1-5	once	TGTGCCAGCAGCCCGGAGAGGGGGCGCGGCGGTCAGCCCCAGCATTTT	CASSPERGRGGQPQHF
16	TRBV28	-	TRBJ1-2	-	TGTGCCAGCAGCCAAACAACGCAGGGTTTCGGCTATGGCTACACCTTC	CASSQTTQGFGYGYTF
16	TRBV6-6	TRBD2	TRBJ2-2	-	TGTGCCAGCAGTTACGCTTTAGTAGCGGGCACCGGGGAGCTGTTTTTT	CASSYALVAGTGELFF
14	TRBV6-5	-	TRBJ2-7	-	TGTGCCAGCAAATTGATTAGGGGCTCCTACGAGCAGTACTTC	CASKLIRGSYEQYF
18	TRBV6-1	TRBD1	TRBJ2-1	-	TGTGCCAGCAGTGATCGGGACAGGGGGCAGAGATTCTTGAATGAGCAGTTCTTC	CASSDRDRGQRFLNEQFF
14	TRBV18	TRBD1	TRBJ2-7	-	TGTGCCAGCTCACCACTCACAGGGGGAGGCGAGCAGTACTTC	CASSPLTGGGEQYF
15	TRBV25-1	-	TRBJ1-2	-	TGTGCCAGCAGTGACTGGGGCGGGGCCCACGATGGCTACACCTTC	CASSDWGGAHDGYTF
13	TRBV18	-	TRBJ1-1	-	TGTGCCAGCTCAGGACAACAGAACACTGAAGCTTTCTTT	CASSGQQNTEAFF
15	TRBV2	TRBD1	TRBJ1-1	-	TGTGCCAGCAGTGCTTCTTTTCCAGGGGGCACTGAAGCTTTCTTT	CASSASFPGGTEAFF
13	TRBV29-1	TRBD1	TRBJ2-7	-	TGCAGCGCCCGGACAGGGACGCCCTACGAGCAGTACTTC	CSARTGTPYEQYF
17	TRBV6-1	TRBD2	TRBJ2-1	-	TGTGCCAGCAGTGAAGCGGCTAGCGGAGGCGGAGCCCACAAGCAGTTCTTC	CASSEAASGGGAHKQFF
17	TRBV14	TRBD2	TRBJ2-1	-	TGTGCCAGCAGCCAATTGGTATTAGCGGGAGGGGGCAATGAGCAGTTCTTC	CASSQLVLAGGGNEQFF
13	TRBV6-5	TRBD2	TRBJ2-2	-	TGTGCCAGCAGCGAGACTAGCAACGGGGAGCTGTTTTTT	CASSETSNGELFF
12	TRBV29-1	-	TRBJ2-2	-	TGCAGCGCCCCGCCCCCAACCGGGGAGCTGTTTTTT	CSAPPPTGELFF
15	TRBV7-2	-	TRBJ2-1	-	TGTGCCAGCAGCTTAACTCAGGTTGTCACGAATGAGCAGTTCTTC	CASSLTQVVTNEQFF
14	TRBV7-2	TRBD2	TRBJ2-7	-	TGTGCCAGCAGCTCCCCGGGAGGGCCTAACGAGCAGTACTTC	CASSSPGGPNEQYF
13	TRBV10-3	-	TRBJ2-1	-	TGTGCCATCAGAGGTAGCTCCTACAATGAGCAGTTCTTC	CAIRGSSYNEQFF
13	TRBV6-1	-	TRBJ1-5	-	TGTGCCAGCACGCAGAAAACTAATCAGCCCCAGCATTTT	CASTQKTNQPQHF
14	TRBV27	TRBD2	TRBJ2-7	few	TGTGCCAGCAGTTGGACTAGCCACTCCTACGAGCAGTACTTC	CASSWTSHSYEQYF
13	TRBV28	-	TRBJ2-7	-	TGTGCCAGCAGTTTGACACATTCCTACGAGCAGTACTTC	CASSLTHSYEQYF
13	TRBV7-8	-	TRBJ2-7	-	TGTGCCAGCAGCTTAACGGGCGCCTACGAGCAGTACTTC	CASSLTGAYEQYF
13	TRBV27	TRBD1	TRBJ1-2	-	TGTGCCAGCCCAGTAGGACAGGGCAATGGCTACACCTTC	CASPVGQGNGYTF
15	TRBV6-1	-	TRBJ2-7	-	TGTGCCAGCAGTGAAGCTTTCTTCGGGGCCTACGAGCAGTACTTC	CASSEAFFGAYEQYF
13	TRBV6-5	-	TRBJ1-3	-	TGTGCCAGCAGTTACTCCCCGGATCACACCATATATTTT	CASSYSPDHTIYF
18	TRBV21-1	-	TRBJ1-5	-	TGTGCCAGCATCAAAATTAAGGGACAAGAGTTTTTCAATCAGCCCCAGCATTTT	CASIKIKGQEFFNQPQHF